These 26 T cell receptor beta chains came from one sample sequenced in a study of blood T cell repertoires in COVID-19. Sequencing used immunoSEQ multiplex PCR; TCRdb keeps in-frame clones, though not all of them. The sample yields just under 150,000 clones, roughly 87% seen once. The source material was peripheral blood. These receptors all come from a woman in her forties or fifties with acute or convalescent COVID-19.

CDR3 sequence: CASSLRQGRNQPQHF. DNA for the CDR3: TGTGCCAGCAGCTTGAGACAGGGACGCAATCAGCCCCAGCATTTT. The V call is TRBV5-5, the J call TRBJ1-5; 7 bases map to TRBD1. This CDR3 spans 15 amino acids. V lost 1 base, J lost 2 bases, and 3 bases stayed unmatched. Germline V gives CDR1 SGHKS, CDR2 YYEKEE (reference sequence).

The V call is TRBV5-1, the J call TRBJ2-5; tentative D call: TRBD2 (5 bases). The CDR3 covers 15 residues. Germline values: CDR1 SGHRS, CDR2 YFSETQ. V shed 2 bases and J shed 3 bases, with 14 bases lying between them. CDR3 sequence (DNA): TGCGCCAGCAGCTTCGGAGGAGTATCTGAAGAGACCCAGTACTTC. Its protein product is CASSFGGVSEETQYF.

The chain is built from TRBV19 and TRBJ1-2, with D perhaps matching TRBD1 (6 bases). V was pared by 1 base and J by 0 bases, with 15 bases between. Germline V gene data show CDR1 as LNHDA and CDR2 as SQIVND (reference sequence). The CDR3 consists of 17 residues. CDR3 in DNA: TGTGCCAGTAGTATAGCAGTAGGGACACCTACTAACTATGGCTACACCTTC. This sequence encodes CASSIAVGTPTNYGYTF.

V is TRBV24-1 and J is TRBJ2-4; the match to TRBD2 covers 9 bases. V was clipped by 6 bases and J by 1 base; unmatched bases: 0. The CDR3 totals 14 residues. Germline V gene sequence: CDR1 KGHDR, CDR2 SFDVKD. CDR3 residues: CATSSGRAKNIQYF. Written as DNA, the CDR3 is TGTGCCACCAGTAGCGGGAGGGCCAAAAACATTCAGTACTTC.

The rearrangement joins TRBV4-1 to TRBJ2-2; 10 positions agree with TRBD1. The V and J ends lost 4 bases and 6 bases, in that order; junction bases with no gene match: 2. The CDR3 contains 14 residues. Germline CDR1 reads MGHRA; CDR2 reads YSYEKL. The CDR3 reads CASSLGQGAGELFF. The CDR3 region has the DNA TGCGCCAGCAGCCTCGGACAGGGGGCCGGGGAGCTGTTTTTT.

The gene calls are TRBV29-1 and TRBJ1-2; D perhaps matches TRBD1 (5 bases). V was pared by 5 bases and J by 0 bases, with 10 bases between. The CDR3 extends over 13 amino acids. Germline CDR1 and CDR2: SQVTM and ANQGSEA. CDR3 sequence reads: CSVRAGTNYGYTF. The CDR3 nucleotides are TGCAGCGTTCGAGCAGGGACTAACTATGGCTACACCTTC.

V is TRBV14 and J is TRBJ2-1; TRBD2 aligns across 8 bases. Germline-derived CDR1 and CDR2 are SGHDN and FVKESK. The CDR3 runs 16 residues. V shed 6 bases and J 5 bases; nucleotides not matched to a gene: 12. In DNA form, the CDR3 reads TGTGCCAGCAGAAGAAGCGGGACTAGACCAGACAATGAGCAGTTCTTC. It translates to CASRRSGTRPDNEQFF. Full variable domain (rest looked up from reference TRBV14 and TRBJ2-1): EAGVTQFPSHSVIEKGQTVTLRCDPISGHDNLYWYRRVMGKEIKFLLHFVKESKQDESGMPNNRFLAERTGGTYSTLKVQPAELEDSGVYFCASRRSGTRPDNEQFFGPGTRLTVL.

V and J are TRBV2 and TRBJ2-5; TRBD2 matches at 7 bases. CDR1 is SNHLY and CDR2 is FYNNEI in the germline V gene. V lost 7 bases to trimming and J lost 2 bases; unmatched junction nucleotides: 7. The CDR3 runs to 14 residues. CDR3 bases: TGTGCCAGCACCCAGCGGGGAGTTCAAGAGACCCAGTACTTC. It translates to CASTQRGVQETQYF.

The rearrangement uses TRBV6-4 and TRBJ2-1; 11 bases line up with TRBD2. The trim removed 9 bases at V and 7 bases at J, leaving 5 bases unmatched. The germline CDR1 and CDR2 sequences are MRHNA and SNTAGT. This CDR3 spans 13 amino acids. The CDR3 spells CASSLAGVNEQFF. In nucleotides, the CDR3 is TGTGCCAGTTCACTAGCGGGAGTGAATGAGCAGTTCTTC.

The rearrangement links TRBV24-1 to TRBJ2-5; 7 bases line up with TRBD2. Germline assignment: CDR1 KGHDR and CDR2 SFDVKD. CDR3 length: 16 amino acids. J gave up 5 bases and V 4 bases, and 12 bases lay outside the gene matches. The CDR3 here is CATSDSGSGGGETQYF. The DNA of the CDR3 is TGTGCCACCAGTGACTCCGGCTCGGGAGGAGGGGAGACCCAGTACTTC.

This CDR3 reads CATGTGTGEWYEQYF. CDR3 bases: TGTGCCACCGGAACCGGGACAGGGGAGTGGTACGAGCAGTACTTC. The V and J genes are TRBV24-1 and TRBJ2-7; the match to TRBD1 covers 10 bases. This CDR3 comprises 15 residues. Germline V gene sequence: CDR1 KGHDR, CDR2 SFDVKD. V shed 9 bases and J 4 bases; nucleotides not matched to a gene: 11.

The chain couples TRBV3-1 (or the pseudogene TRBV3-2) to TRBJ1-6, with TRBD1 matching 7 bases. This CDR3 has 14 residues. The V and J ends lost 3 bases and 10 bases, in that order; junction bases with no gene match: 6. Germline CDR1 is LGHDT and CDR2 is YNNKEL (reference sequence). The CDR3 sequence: CASSHGQVRSPLHF. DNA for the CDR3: TGTGCCAGCAGCCACGGACAGGTTCGGTCACCCCTCCACTTT.

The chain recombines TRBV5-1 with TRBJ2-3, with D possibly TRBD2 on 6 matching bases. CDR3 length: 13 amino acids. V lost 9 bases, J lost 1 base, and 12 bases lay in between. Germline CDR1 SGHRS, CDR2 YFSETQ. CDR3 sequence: CATRGGGTDTQYF. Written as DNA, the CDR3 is TGCGCCACCCGCGGCGGGGGCACAGATACGCAGTATTTT. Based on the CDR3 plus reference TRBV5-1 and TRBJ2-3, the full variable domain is KAGVTQTPRYLIKTRGQQVTLSCSPISGHRSVSWYQQTPGQGLQFLFEYFSETQRNKGNFPGRFSGRQFSNSRSEMNVSTLELGDSALYLCATRGGGTDTQYFGPGTRLTVL.

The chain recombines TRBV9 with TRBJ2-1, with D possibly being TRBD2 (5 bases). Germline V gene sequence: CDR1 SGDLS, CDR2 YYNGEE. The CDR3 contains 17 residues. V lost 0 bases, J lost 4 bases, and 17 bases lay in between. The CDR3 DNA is TGTGCCAGCAGCGTAGTATCTAGCCTAAACCTATACAATGAGCAGTTCTTC. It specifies CASSVVSSLNLYNEQFF.

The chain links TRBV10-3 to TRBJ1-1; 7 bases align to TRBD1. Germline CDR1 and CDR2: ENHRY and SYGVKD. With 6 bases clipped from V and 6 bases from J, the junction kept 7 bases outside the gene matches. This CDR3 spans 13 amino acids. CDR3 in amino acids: CAISQTGHPEAFF. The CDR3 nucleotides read TGTGCCATCAGCCAGACAGGGCACCCTGAAGCTTTCTTT.

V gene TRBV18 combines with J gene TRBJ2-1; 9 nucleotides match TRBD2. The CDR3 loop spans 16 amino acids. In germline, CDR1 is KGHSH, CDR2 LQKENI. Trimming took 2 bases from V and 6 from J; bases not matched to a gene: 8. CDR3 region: CASSPEVAGVSNEQFF. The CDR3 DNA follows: TGTGCCAGCTCACCAGAGGTAGCGGGAGTTTCCAATGAGCAGTTCTTC.

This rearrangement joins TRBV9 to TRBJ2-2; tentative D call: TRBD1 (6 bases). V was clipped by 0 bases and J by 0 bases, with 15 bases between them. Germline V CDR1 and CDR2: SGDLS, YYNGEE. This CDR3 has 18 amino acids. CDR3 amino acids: CASSVGQAGTSNTGELFF. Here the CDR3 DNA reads TGTGCCAGCAGCGTAGGTCAAGCCGGGACATCGAACACCGGGGAGCTGTTTTTT.

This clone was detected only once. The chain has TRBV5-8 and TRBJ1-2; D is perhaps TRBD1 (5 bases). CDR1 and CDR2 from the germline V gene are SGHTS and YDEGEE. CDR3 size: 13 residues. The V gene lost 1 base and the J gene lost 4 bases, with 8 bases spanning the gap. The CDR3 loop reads CASSLRGGYGYTF. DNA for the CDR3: TGTGCCAGCAGCTTGAGGGGTGGCTATGGCTACACCTTC. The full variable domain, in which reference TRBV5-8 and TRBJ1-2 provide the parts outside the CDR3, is EAGVTQSPTHLIKTRGQQATLRCSPISGHTSVYWYQQALGLGLQFLLWYDEGEERNRGNFPPRFSGRQFPNYSSELNVNALELEDSALYLCASSLRGGYGYTFGSGTRLTVV.

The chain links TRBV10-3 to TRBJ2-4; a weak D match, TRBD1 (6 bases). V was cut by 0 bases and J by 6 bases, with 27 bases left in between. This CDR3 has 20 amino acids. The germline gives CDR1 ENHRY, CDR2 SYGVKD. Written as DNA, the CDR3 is TGTGCCATCAGTGAGTCGAACCAGCCGGGGACAAAGTATGTCCTAAACATTCAGTACTTC. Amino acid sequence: CAISESNQPGTKYVLNIQYF.

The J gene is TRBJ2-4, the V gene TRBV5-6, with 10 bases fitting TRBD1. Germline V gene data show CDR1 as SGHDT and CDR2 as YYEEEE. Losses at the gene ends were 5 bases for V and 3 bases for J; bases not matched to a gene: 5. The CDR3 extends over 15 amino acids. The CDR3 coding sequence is TGTGCCAGCAGGTTGCGGACAGGGGGCAAAAACATTCAGTACTTC. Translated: CASRLRTGGKNIQYF. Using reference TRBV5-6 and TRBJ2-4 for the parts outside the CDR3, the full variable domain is DAGVTQSPTHLIKTRGQQVTLRCSPKSGHDTVSWYQQALGQGPQFIFQYYEEEERQRGNFPDRFSGHQFPNYSSELNVNALLLGDSALYLCASRLRTGGKNIQYFGAGTRLSVL.

CDR3 nucleotide sequence: TGTGCCATCAGCATAGGACAGCAGAACACTGAAGCTTTCTTT. It translates to CAISIGQQNTEAFF. The chain couples TRBV10-3 to TRBJ1-1, with TRBD1 as a possible D gene (6 bases). This CDR3 comprises 14 residues. Germline lookup yields CDR1 ENHRY and CDR2 SYGVKD. V lost 6 bases and J lost 1, with 12 bases in between.

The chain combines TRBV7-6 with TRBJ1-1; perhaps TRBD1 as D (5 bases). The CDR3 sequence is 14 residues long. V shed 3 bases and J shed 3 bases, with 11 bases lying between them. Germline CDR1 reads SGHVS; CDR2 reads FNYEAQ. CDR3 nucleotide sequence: TGTGCCAGCAGCTTCAGGGTGGATGACACTGAAGCTTTCTTT. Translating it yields CASSFRVDDTEAFF.

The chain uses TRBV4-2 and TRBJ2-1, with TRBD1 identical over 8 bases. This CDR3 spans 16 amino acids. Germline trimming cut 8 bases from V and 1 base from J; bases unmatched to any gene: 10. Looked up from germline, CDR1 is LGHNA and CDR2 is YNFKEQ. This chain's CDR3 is CASGILTGESYNEQFF. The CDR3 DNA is TGTGCCAGCGGCATATTGACAGGGGAGTCCTACAATGAGCAGTTCTTC.

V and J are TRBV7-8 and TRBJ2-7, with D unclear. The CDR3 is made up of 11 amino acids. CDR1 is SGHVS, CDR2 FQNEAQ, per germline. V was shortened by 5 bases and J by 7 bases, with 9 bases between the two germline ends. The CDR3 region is CASSPSEEQYF. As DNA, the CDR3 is TGTGCCAGCAGCCCCTCGGAGGAGCAGTACTTC.

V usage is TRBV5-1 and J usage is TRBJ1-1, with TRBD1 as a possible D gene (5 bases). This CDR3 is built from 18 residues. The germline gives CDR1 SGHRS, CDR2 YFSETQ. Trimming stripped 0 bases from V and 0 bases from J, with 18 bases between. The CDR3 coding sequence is TGCGCCAGCAGCTTGGAGTACAGATCAAGGGGAATGAACACTGAAGCTTTCTTT. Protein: CASSLEYRSRGMNTEAFF.

The CDR3 is CASSYRGGWATEAFF. The CDR3 DNA reads as TGTGCCAGCAGCTATCGGGGGGGCTGGGCCACTGAAGCTTTCTTT. This rearrangement joins TRBV11-2 to TRBJ1-1, with D tentatively TRBD1 (6 bases). Trimming pared 4 bases from V and 4 bases from J, leaving 16 bases between. The CDR3 totals 15 residues. Germline loops: CDR1 SGHAT, CDR2 FQNNGV. The full variable domain, its missing parts supplied by reference TRBV11-2 and TRBJ1-1, is EAGVAQSPRYKIIEKRQSVAFWCNPISGHATLYWYQQILGQGPKLLIQFQNNGVVDDSQLPKDRFSAERLKGVDSTLKIQPAKLEDSAVYLCASSYRGGWATEAFFGQGTRLTVV.